This T cell receptor (beta chain) was found in a study of technical replicates of blood from several donors. This CDR3 has 16 residues. Per germline, CDR1 WSHSY and CDR2 SAAADI. The junction had 4 bases not matched to a gene; V was cut back by 4 bases and J by 1 base. The protocol was immunoSEQ multiplex PCR, while the TCRdb copy is restricted to in-frame clones and leaves out a portion. The table shows over 10,000 clones, with 80% to 95% occurring only once. The chain employs TRBV10-2 and TRBJ2-3; 11 nucleotides align to TRBD2. The sequence was obtained from a human donor in good health. Sequencing input: PBMCs. CDR3 sequence reads: CASSVWTSGRTDTQYF. The CDR3 nucleotides are TGCGCCAGCAGTGTATGGACTAGCGGGCGCACAGATACGCAGTATTTT.